These 5 T cell receptor beta chains share one sample of origin, sequenced in a study of CD8+CD57+ T cells in acquired aplastic anemia. Profiling that covered TCR beta VDJ and CDR3 relied on genomic DNA as its template. TCRdb independently ran MiXCR on the reads; one entry per CDR3 protein. Of about 200,000 distinct CDR3 sequences in the sample, 65% were seen once. In patients chosen for sequencing, flow cytometry had shown CD8+CD57+ cell expansion. The specimen was sorted CD4+, CD8+, or CD8+CD57+ T cells (not recorded which) from PBMCs. The receptors stem from a human donor with aplastic anemia.

CDR3 sequence reads: CASSHELVGEQYF. The CDR3 coding sequence is TGTGCCAGCAGCCACGAACTAGTGGGCGAGCAGTACTTC. The genes are TRBV7-2 and TRBJ2-7; a possible D gene is TRBD2 (5 bases). Germline V gene data show CDR1 as SGHTA and CDR2 as FQGNSA. The CDR3 consists of 13 residues. V was shortened by 5 bases and J by 6 bases, with 14 bases between the two germline ends.

This clonotype was counted ten times or more. This rearrangement joins TRBV4-2 to TRBJ2-5; 10 bases are shared with TRBD2. The CDR3 contains 17 residues. Germline lookup yields CDR1 LGHNA and CDR2 YNFKEQ. The V and J ends lost 1 base and 4 bases, in that order; junction bases with no gene match: 9. CDR3 amino acids: CASSQVISGGAGETQYF. The DNA for the CDR3 is TGTGCCAGCAGCCAAGTAATCAGCGGGGGGGCGGGAGAGACCCAGTACTTC.

Concerning this clonotype: Since the CDR3 does not end with the conserved phenylalanine or tryptophan, this likely comes from a read error. The genes are TRBV24-1 and TRBJ2-7, with TRBD1 matching 7 bases. The CDR3 loop spans 14 amino acids. Germline V gives CDR1 KGHDR, CDR2 SFDVKD. With 5 bases clipped from V and 1 base from J, the junction kept 4 bases outside the gene matches. The CDR3 nucleotides read TGTGCCACCAGTGCCCCGGACAGGTCCTACGAGCAGTACCTC. Amino acids: CATSAPDRSYEQYL.

This clonotype turned up a few times. The chain carries TRBV29-1 and TRBJ2-6; 9 bases fit TRBD1. Germline CDR1 and CDR2: SQVTM and ANQGSEA. The ends lost 5 bases at V and 0 bases at J; junction bases unmatched: 8. This CDR3 spans 17 amino acids. The CDR3 loop is CSVRWGGQGSGANVLTF. Here the CDR3 DNA reads TGCAGCGTTCGCTGGGGGGGACAGGGCTCTGGGGCCAACGTCCTGACTTTC.

This clonotype was observed a handful of times. V usage is TRBV9 and J usage is TRBJ1-6; D may be TRBD1 (6 bases). Between the trimmed V and J ends, which lost 0 bases and 0 bases, there was a span of 7 bases. CDR1 and CDR2 (germline): SGDLS, YYNGEE. CDR3 size: 16 residues. In DNA, the CDR3 is TGTGCCAGCAGCGTAGCGGACAGCTCCTATAATTCACCCCTCCACTTT. The encoded protein is CASSVADSSYNSPLHF.